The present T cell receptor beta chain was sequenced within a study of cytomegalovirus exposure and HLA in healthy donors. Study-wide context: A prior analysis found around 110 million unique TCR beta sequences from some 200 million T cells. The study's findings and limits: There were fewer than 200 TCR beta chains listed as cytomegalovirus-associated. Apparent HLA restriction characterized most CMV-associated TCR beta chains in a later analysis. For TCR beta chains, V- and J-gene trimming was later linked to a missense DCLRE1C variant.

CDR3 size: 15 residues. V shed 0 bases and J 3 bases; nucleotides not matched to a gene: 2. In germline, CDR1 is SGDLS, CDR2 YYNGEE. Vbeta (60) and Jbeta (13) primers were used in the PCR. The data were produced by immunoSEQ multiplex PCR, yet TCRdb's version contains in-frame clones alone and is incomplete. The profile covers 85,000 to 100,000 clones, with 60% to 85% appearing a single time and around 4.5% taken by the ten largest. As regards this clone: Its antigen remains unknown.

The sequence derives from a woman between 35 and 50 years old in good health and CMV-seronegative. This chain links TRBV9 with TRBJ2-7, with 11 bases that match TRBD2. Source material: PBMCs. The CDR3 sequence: CASSVGLAGNYEQYF. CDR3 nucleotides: TGTGCCAGCAGCGTAGGACTAGCGGGGAACTACGAGCAGTACTTC. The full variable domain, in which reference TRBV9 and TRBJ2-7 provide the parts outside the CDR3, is DSGVTQTPKHLITATGQRVTLRCSPRSGDLSVYWYQQSLDQGLQFLIQYYNGEERAKGNILERFSAQQFPDLHSELNLSSLELGDSALYFCASSVGLAGNYEQYFGPGTRLTVT.